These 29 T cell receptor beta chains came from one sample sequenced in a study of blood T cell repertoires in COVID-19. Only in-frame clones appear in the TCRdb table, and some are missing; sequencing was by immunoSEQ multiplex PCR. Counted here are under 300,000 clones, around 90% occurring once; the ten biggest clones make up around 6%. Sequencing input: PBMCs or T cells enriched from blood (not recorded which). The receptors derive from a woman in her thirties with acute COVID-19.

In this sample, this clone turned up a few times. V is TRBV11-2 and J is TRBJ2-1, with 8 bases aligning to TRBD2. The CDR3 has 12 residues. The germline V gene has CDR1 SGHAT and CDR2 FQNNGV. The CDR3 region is CATLAGGNEQFF. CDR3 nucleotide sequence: TGTGCGACCCTGGCGGGAGGAAATGAGCAGTTCTTC.

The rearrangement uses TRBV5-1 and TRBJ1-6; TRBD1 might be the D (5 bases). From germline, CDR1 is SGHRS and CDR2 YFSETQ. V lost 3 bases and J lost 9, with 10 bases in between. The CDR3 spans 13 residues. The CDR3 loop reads CASSWRGGSPLHF. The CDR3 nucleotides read TGCGCCAGCAGCTGGCGGGGGGGTTCACCCCTCCACTTT.

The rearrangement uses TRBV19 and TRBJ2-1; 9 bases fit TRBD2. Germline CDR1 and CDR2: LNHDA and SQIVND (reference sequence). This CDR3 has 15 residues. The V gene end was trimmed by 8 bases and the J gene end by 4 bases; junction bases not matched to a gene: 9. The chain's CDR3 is CASRFGSGGYNEQFF. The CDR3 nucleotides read TGTGCCAGTCGTTTCGGTAGCGGGGGATACAATGAGCAGTTCTTC. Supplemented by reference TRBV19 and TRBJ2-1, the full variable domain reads DGGITQSPKYLFRKEGQNVTLSCEQNLNHDAMYWYRQDPGQGLRLIYYSQIVNDFQKGDIAEGYSVSREKKESFPLTVTSAQKNPTAFYLCASRFGSGGYNEQFFGPGTRLTVL.

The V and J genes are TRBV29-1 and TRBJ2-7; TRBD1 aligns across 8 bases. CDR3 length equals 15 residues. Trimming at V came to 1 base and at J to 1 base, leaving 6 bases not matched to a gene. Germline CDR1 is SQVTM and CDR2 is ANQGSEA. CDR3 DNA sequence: TGCAGCGTTGAAGGTGGCCAGGGGGCTTCCTACGAGCAGTACTTC. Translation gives CSVEGGQGASYEQYF.

In nucleotides, the CDR3 is TGTGCCAGCAGTTCCGGGACAGTACAAGATACGCAGTATTTT. Protein sequence: CASSSGTVQDTQYF. V is TRBV28 and J is TRBJ2-3; 7 bases line up with TRBD1. The germline gives CDR1 MDHEN, CDR2 SYDVKM. The CDR3 extends over 14 amino acids. V trimming: 4 bases; J trimming: 5 bases; junction bases outside the gene matches: 6.

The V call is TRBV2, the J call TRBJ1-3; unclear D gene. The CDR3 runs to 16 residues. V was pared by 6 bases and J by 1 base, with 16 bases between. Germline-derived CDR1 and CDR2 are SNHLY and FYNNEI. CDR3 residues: CASSLKGLTSGNTIYF. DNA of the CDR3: TGTGCCAGCAGCCTAAAAGGACTCACTTCTGGAAACACCATATATTTT.

In DNA form, the CDR3 reads TGTGCCAGCAGCGGAGGGACAGGGTCGGCGACCACCCTCCACTTT. It specifies CASSGGTGSATTLHF. The chain is built from TRBV9 and TRBJ1-6; 9 bases are a match to TRBD1. Germline trimming cut 3 bases from V and 14 bases from J; bases unmatched to any gene: 12. Germline assignment: CDR1 SGDLS and CDR2 YYNGEE. The CDR3 consists of 15 residues.

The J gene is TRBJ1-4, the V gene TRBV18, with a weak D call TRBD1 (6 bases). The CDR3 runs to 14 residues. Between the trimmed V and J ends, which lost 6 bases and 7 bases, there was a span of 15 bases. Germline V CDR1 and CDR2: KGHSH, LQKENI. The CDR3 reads CASSFGGLGEKLFF. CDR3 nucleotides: TGTGCCAGCTCGTTCGGGGGGCTGGGTGAAAAACTGTTTTTT. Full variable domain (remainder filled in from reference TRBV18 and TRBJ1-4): NAGVMQNPRHLVRRRGQEARLRCSPMKGHSHVYWYRQLPEEGLKFMVYLQKENIIDESGMPKERFSAEFPKEGPSILRIQQVVRGDSAAYFCASSFGGLGEKLFFGSGTQLSVL.

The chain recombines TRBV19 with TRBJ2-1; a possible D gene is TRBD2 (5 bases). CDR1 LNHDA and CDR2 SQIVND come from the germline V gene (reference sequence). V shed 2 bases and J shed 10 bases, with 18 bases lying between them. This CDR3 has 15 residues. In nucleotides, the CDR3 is TGTGCCAGTAGTATAAGTGGCCTAGCTGGCGGCGAGCAGTTCTTC. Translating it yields CASSISGLAGGEQFF.

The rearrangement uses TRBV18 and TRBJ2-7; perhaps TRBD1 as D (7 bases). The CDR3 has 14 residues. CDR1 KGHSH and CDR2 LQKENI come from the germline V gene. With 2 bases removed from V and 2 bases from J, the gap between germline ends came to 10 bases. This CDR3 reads CASSPGRGAYEQYF. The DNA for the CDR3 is TGTGCCAGCTCACCAGGCAGGGGGGCCTACGAGCAGTACTTC. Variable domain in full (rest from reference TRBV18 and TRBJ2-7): NAGVMQNPRHLVRRRGQEARLRCSPMKGHSHVYWYRQLPEEGLKFMVYLQKENIIDESGMPKERFSAEFPKEGPSILRIQQVVRGDSAAYFCASSPGRGAYEQYFGPGTRLTVT.

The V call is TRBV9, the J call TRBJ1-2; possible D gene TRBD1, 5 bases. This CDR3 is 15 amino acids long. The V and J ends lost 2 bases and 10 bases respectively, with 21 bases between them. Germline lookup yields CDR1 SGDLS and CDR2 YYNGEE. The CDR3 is CASSVFSGAELHYTF. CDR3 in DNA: TGTGCCAGCAGCGTTTTTTCTGGGGCCGAGCTTCACTACACCTTC.

CDR3 loop: CAWGQGYSNQPQHF. The CDR3 coding sequence is TGTGCCTGGGGACAGGGCTATAGCAATCAGCCCCAGCATTTT. V is TRBV30 and J is TRBJ1-5, with 8 bases identical to TRBD1. This CDR3 has 14 residues. Germline-derived CDR1 and CDR2 are GTSNPN and SVGIG (reference sequence). V trimming: 5 bases; J trimming: 0 bases; junction bases outside the gene matches: 3.

In nucleotides, the CDR3 is TGCAGCGTTGGAAGACTAGGGATCTACAATGAGCAGTTCTTC. Encoded protein: CSVGRLGIYNEQFF. The chain recombines TRBV29-1 with TRBJ2-1, with TRBD2 as a possible D gene (6 bases). Germline-derived CDR1 and CDR2 are SQVTM and ANQGSEA. This CDR3 has 14 amino acids. V shed 4 bases and J shed 3 bases, with 13 bases lying between them.

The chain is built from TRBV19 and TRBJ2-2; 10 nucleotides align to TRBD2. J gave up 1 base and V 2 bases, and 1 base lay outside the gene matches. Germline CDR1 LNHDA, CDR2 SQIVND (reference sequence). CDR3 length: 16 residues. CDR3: CASSIIAGGNTGELFF. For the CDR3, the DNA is TGTGCCAGTAGTATAATAGCGGGGGGGAACACCGGGGAGCTGTTTTTT. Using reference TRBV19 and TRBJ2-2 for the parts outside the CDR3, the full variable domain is DGGITQSPKYLFRKEGQNVTLSCEQNLNHDAMYWYRQDPGQGLRLIYYSQIVNDFQKGDIAEGYSVSREKKESFPLTVTSAQKNPTAFYLCASSIIAGGNTGELFFGEGSRLTVL.

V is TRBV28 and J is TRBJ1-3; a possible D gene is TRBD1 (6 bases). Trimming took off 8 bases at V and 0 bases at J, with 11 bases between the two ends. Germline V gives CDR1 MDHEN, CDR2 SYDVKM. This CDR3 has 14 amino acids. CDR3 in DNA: TGTGCCAGCCGGCAGGGGTACTCTGGAAACACCATATATTTT. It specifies CASRQGYSGNTIYF.

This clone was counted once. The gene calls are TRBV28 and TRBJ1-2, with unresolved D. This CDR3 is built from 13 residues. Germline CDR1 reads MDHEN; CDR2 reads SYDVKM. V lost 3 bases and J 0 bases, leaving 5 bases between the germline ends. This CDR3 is CASSFTANYGYTF. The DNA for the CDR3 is TGTGCCAGCAGTTTCACAGCTAACTATGGCTACACCTTC.

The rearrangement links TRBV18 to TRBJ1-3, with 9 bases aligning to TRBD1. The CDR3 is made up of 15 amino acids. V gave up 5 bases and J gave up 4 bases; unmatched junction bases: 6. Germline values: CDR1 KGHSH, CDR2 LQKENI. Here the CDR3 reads CASSRDRAGGNTIYF. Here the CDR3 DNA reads TGTGCCAGCTCAAGGGACAGGGCCGGGGGAAACACCATATATTTT.

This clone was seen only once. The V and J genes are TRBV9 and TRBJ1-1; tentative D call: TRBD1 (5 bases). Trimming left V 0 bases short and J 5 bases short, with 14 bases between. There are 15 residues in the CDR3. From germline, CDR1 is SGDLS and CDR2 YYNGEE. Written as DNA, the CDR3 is TGTGCCAGCAGCGTAGGTACAGGCGCACTGACTGAAGCTTTCTTT. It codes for CASSVGTGALTEAFF.

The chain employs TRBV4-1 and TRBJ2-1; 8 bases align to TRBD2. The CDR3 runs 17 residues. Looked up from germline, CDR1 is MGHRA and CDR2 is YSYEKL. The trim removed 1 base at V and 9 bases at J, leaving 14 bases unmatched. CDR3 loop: CASSQGGPRAGAFEQFF. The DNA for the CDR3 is TGCGCCAGCAGCCAAGGGGGGCCGAGAGCGGGGGCTTTTGAGCAGTTCTTC.

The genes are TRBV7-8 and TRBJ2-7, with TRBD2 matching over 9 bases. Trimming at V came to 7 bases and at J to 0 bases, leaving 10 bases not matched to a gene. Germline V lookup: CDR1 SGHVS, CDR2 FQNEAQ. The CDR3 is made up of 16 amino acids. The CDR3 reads CASTLAGTRSSYEQYF. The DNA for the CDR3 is TGTGCCAGCACCCTAGCGGGGACACGGAGCTCCTACGAGCAGTACTTC.

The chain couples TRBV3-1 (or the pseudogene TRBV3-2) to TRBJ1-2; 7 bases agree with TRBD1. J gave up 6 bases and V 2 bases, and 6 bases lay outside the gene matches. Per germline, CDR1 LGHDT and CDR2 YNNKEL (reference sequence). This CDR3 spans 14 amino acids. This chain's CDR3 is CASSQSTGWDGYTF. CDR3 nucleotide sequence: TGTGCCAGCAGCCAATCGACAGGGTGGGATGGCTACACCTTC.

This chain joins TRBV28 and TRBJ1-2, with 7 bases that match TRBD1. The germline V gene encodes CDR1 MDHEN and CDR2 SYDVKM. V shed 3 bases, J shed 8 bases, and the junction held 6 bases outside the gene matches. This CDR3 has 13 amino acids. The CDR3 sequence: CASSFRRQGGYTF. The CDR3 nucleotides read TGTGCCAGCAGTTTTAGGAGACAGGGCGGCTACACCTTC.

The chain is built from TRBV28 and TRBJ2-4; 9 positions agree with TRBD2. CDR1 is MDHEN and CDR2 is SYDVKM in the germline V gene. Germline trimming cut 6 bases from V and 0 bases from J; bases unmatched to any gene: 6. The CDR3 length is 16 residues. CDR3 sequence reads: CASREIAGVAKNIQYF. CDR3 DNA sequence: TGTGCCAGCAGGGAAATAGCGGGGGTAGCCAAAAACATTCAGTACTTC.

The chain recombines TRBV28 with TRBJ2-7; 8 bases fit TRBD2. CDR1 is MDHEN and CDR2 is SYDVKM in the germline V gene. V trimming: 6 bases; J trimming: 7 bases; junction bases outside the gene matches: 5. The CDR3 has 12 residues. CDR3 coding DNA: TGTGCCAGCAGACTAGCGGTGGGGGAGCAGTACTTC. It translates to CASRLAVGEQYF.

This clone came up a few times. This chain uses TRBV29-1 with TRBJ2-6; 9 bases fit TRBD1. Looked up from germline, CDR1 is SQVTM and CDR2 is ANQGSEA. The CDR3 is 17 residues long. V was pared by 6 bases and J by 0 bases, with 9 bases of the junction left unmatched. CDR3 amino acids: CSVDWDRVRSGANVLTF. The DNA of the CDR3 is TGCAGCGTCGACTGGGACAGGGTACGCTCTGGGGCCAACGTCCTGACTTTC.

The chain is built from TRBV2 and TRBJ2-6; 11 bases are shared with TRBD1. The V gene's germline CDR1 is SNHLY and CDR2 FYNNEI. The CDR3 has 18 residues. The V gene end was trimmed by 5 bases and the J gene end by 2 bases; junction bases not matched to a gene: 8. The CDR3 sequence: CASSYFGQGATGANVLTF. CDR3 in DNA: TGTGCCAGCAGTTACTTTGGACAGGGGGCTACTGGGGCCAACGTCCTGACTTTC.

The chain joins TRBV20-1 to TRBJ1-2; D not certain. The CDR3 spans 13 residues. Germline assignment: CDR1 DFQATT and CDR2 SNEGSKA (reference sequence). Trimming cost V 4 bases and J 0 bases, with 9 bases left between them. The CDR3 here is CSAIDGANYGYTF. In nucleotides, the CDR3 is TGCAGTGCTATTGACGGGGCTAACTATGGCTACACCTTC.

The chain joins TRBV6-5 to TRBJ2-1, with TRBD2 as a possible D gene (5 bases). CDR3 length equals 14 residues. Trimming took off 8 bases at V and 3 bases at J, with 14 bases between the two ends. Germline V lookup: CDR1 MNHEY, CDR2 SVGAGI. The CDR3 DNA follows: TGTGCCAGCCGGAGTCCGACTAACTACAATGAGCAGTTCTTC. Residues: CASRSPTNYNEQFF.

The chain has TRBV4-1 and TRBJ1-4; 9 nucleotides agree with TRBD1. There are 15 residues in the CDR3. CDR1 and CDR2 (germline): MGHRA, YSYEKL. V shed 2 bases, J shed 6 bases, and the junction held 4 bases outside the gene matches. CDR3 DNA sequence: TGCGCCAGCAGCCAAACAGGGGGCGTATATGAAAAACTGTTTTTT. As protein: CASSQTGGVYEKLFF.